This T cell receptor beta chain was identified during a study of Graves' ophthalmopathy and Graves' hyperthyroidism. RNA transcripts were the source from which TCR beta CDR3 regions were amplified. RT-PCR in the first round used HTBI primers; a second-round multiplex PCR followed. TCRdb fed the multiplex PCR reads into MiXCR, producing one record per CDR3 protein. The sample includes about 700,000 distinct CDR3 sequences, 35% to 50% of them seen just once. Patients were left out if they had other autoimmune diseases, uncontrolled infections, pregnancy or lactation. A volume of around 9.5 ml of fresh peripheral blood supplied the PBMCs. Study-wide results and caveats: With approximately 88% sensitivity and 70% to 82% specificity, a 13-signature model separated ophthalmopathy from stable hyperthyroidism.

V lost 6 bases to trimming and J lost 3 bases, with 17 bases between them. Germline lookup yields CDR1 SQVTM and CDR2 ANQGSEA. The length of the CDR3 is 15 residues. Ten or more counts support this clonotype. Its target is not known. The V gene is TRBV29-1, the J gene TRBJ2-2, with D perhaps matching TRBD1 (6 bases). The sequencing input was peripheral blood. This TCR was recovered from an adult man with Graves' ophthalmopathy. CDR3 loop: CSVIPTGRYTGELFF. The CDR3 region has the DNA TGCAGCGTCATACCAACAGGGCGGTACACCGGGGAGCTGTTTTTT.